Below are 23 T cell receptor beta chains sequenced from a single sample in a study of blood T cell repertoires in COVID-19. Assay: immunoSEQ multiplex PCR; the TCRdb copy retains only in-frame clones and omits some. Here the sample spans about 240,000 clones, about four fifths being singletons. Sequenced material: peripheral blood. These receptors were collected from a woman older than 75 with acute or convalescent COVID-19.

The rearrangement links TRBV6-6 to TRBJ2-7, with TRBD1 identical over 9 bases. The CDR3 sequence is 17 residues long. Germline V gene sequence: CDR1 MNHNY, CDR2 SVGAGI (reference sequence). Trimming at V came to 5 bases and at J to 3 bases, leaving 14 bases not matched to a gene. This CDR3 reads CASSRITGTGIHYEQYF. CDR3 bases: TGTGCCAGCAGTCGAATTACCGGGACAGGGATCCACTACGAGCAGTACTTC.

V and J are TRBV30 and TRBJ1-6, with D possibly matching TRBD1 (5 bases). CDR3 length: 15 residues. The V gene lost 3 bases and the J gene lost 7 bases, with 16 bases spanning the gap. Germline V gives CDR1 GTSNPN, CDR2 SVGIG (reference sequence). CDR3 region: CAWRNRQLRNSPLHF. CDR3 coding DNA: TGTGCCTGGAGGAACCGACAGCTAAGAAATTCACCCCTCCACTTT.

This chain links TRBV29-1 with TRBJ1-2; 9 bases map to TRBD1. Germline V gene lookup returns CDR1 SQVTM and CDR2 ANQGSEA. The CDR3 loop spans 17 amino acids. V lost 1 base, J lost 4 bases, and 13 bases stayed unmatched. DNA for the CDR3: TGCAGCGTTGAAGCCCCGGGACAGGGAAGGGGGATCTATGGCTACACCTTC. This encodes CSVEAPGQGRGIYGYTF.

This chain uses TRBV6-5 with TRBJ1-6; 7 positions agree with TRBD1. The CDR3 covers 15 residues. CDR1 MNHEY and CDR2 SVGAGI come from the germline V gene. Trimming took 10 bases from V and 7 from J; bases not matched to a gene: 13. The CDR3 nucleotides read TGTGCCACTTTACAGGGGCCTTCAGGCAATTCACCCCTCCACTTT. Residues: CATLQGPSGNSPLHF.

The J gene is TRBJ1-1, the V gene TRBV18, with D unclear. Germline-derived CDR1 and CDR2 are KGHSH and LQKENI. V gave up 2 bases and J gave up 4 bases, with 11 bases separating them. The CDR3 totals 14 residues. CDR3 sequence: CASSPSAEGTEAFF. CDR3 sequence (DNA): TGTGCCAGCTCACCATCCGCAGAGGGCACTGAAGCTTTCTTT.

The genes are TRBV15 and TRBJ1-5; no clear D gene. The CDR3 contains 15 residues. V was trimmed by 0 bases and J by 5 bases, leaving 11 bases between them. The V gene's germline CDR1 is LNHNV and CDR2 YYDKDF (reference sequence). The CDR3 DNA follows: TGTGCCACCAGCAGAGATGGCCAGTACCATCAGCCCCAGCATTTT. It is translated as CATSRDGQYHQPQHF.

The chain carries TRBV7-2 and TRBJ1-6; 8 bases agree with TRBD1. The trim removed 5 bases at V and 7 bases at J, leaving 7 bases unmatched. There are 15 residues in the CDR3. Germline V gene lookup returns CDR1 SGHTA and CDR2 FQGNSA. CDR3 sequence: CASSARQGLNSPLHF. The CDR3 DNA is TGTGCCAGCAGCGCTCGACAGGGGCTGAATTCACCCCTCCACTTT.

The chain couples TRBV2 to TRBJ1-2; 8 positions agree with TRBD1. Germline CDR1 and CDR2: SNHLY and FYNNEI. With 2 bases clipped from V and 4 bases from J, the junction kept 12 bases outside the gene matches. This CDR3 contains 17 residues. CDR3 sequence reads: CASSELGQELRGYGYTF. In DNA, the CDR3 is TGTGCCAGCAGTGAATTGGGACAGGAGCTCAGAGGCTATGGCTACACCTTC.

The chain joins TRBV6-2 or TRBV6-3 to TRBJ2-7; 7 nucleotides agree with TRBD2. The V segment lost 3 bases and the J segment 6 bases; nucleotides outside the gene matches: 17. Germline V gene lookup returns CDR1 MNHEY and CDR2 SVGEGT. There are 17 residues in the CDR3. In nucleotides, the CDR3 is TGTGCCAGCAGTTATGCCCGAGCGGGGAGTGGATCGGTCGAGCAGTACTTC. It codes for CASSYARAGSGSVEQYF.

J is TRBJ2-7 and V is TRBV3-1 (or the pseudogene TRBV3-2); 9 nucleotides align to TRBD2. The CDR3 spans 16 residues. V trimming: 4 bases; J trimming: 2 bases; junction bases outside the gene matches: 9. Germline V gene sequence: CDR1 LGHDT, CDR2 YNNKEL (reference sequence). CDR3 in amino acids: CASSPLSGGPPYEQYF. The DNA of the CDR3 is TGTGCCAGCAGCCCCCTCAGCGGGGGGCCCCCCTACGAGCAGTACTTC.

The chain recombines TRBV25-1 with TRBJ2-7; a weak D match, TRBD1 (5 bases). Trimming removed 6 bases from V and 4 bases from J, with 10 bases in between. Germline values: CDR1 MGHDK, CDR2 SYGVNS. The CDR3 is made up of 12 amino acids. The CDR3 loop is CASSSTAYEQYF. The DNA of the CDR3 is TGTGCCAGCAGCTCGACAGCTTACGAGCAGTACTTC.

This chain links TRBV6-6 with TRBJ1-6; D call uncertain. This CDR3 is 18 amino acids long. Trimming cost V 5 bases and J 10 bases, with 27 bases left between them. The germline V gene encodes CDR1 MNHNY and CDR2 SVGAGI (reference sequence). The DNA of the CDR3 is TGTGCCAGCAGTCCAGGTCCACTGTTGGAGGGTAGGGAATCACCCCTCCACTTT. Its translation: CASSPGPLLEGRESPLHF.

This clone showed up just once. The chain employs TRBV12-3 or TRBV12-4 and TRBJ1-5, with D perhaps TRBD1 (6 bases). This CDR3 contains 13 residues. V was trimmed by 6 bases and J by 6 bases, leaving 12 bases between them. CDR3 nucleotide sequence: TGTGCCAGCAGATCGGACAGCGGTCAGCCCCAGCATTTT. The encoded protein is CASRSDSGQPQHF.

The V and J genes are TRBV5-4 and TRBJ2-5; 10 bases are a match to TRBD1. J gave up 2 bases and V 5 bases, and 9 bases lay outside the gene matches. The CDR3 spans 16 residues. Per germline, CDR1 SGHNT and CDR2 YYREEE (reference sequence). In nucleotides, the CDR3 is TGTGCCAGCAGTCAGAGACAGGGGGCCACACAAGAGACCCAGTACTTC. It translates to CASSQRQGATQETQYF.

The chain links TRBV5-4 to TRBJ2-1; 8 bases are shared with TRBD2. The CDR3 consists of 15 residues. J lost 7 bases, V lost 1 base, and 7 bases had no gene match. CDR1 and CDR2 from the germline V gene are SGHNT and YYREEE (reference sequence). The CDR3 DNA reads TGTGCCAGCAGCTTGTTAGTCGGGACTAGTAATGAGCAGTTCTTC. This gives the protein CASSLLVGTSNEQFF.

The V and J genes are TRBV28 and TRBJ1-4, with D possibly matching TRBD1 (6 bases). CDR1 is MDHEN and CDR2 is SYDVKM in the germline V gene. V lost 8 bases to trimming and J lost 3 bases, with 16 bases between them. This CDR3 spans 15 amino acids. This chain's CDR3 is CASREGEGANEKLFF. The CDR3 DNA follows: TGTGCCAGCCGCGAGGGGGAGGGAGCTAATGAAAAACTGTTTTTT.

The chain employs TRBV14 and TRBJ2-2; the match to TRBD1 covers 7 bases. CDR1 and CDR2 (germline): SGHDN, FVKESK. This CDR3 comprises 13 residues. With 4 bases clipped from V and 7 bases from J, the junction kept 3 bases outside the gene matches. The CDR3 spells CASSLYRGGELFF. In DNA, the CDR3 is TGTGCCAGCAGCCTTTACAGGGGCGGGGAGCTGTTTTTT.

The gene calls are TRBV2 and TRBJ1-5; D remains ambiguous. V shed 0 bases and J shed 4 bases, with 7 bases lying between them. This CDR3 is built from 14 residues. Germline lookup yields CDR1 SNHLY and CDR2 FYNNEI. CDR3 loop: CASSEALQNQPQHF. In nucleotides, the CDR3 is TGTGCCAGCAGTGAAGCCCTCCAGAATCAGCCCCAGCATTTT.

The gene calls are TRBV14 and TRBJ1-5; TRBD1 might be the D (6 bases). Germline V gene sequence: CDR1 SGHDN, CDR2 FVKESK. Trimming pared 0 bases from V and 5 bases from J, leaving 14 bases between. CDR3 length: 16 residues. The CDR3 nucleotides are TGTGCCAGCAGCCAAGAAGGGACACGAAGCCATCAGCCCCAGCATTTT. Translation: CASSQEGTRSHQPQHF.

V usage is TRBV7-3 and J usage is TRBJ1-5; 7 bases fit TRBD1. V dropped 5 bases and J dropped 3; count of bases not matched to a gene: 7. CDR3 length equals 15 residues. CDR1 is SGHTA and CDR2 is FQGTGA in the germline V gene. The CDR3 here is CASSTLTGFNQPQHF. DNA for the CDR3: TGTGCCAGCAGCACTCTGACAGGGTTCAATCAGCCCCAGCATTTT.

This clone was detected a few times. The V call is TRBV3-1 (or the pseudogene TRBV3-2), the J call TRBJ1-3; TRBD1 matches 7 bases. J was trimmed by 4 bases and V by 5 bases; bases with no gene match: 8. The germline V gene has CDR1 LGHDT and CDR2 YNNKEL (reference sequence). The CDR3 is made up of 15 amino acids. CDR3 in amino acids: CASSSRDRDGNTIYF. The CDR3 DNA sequence: TGTGCCAGCAGCTCCCGCGACAGGGACGGAAACACCATATATTTT.

The chain has TRBV6-5 and TRBJ1-3, with a weak D call TRBD1 (6 bases). Germline CDR1 is MNHEY and CDR2 is SVGAGI. The length of the CDR3 is 15 residues. Between the trimmed V and J ends, which lost 4 bases and 2 bases, there was a span of 12 bases. The CDR3 nucleotides are TGTGCCAGCAGTTTCAGACAGGCGGCTGGAAACACCATATATTTT. It is translated as CASSFRQAAGNTIYF.

This chain links TRBV7-8 with TRBJ1-5, with 8 bases identical to TRBD1. The CDR3 consists of 14 residues. Germline CDR1 SGHVS, CDR2 FQNEAQ. The junction had 9 bases not matched to a gene; V was cut back by 8 bases and J by 6 bases. CDR3 protein: CASSDRGLGQPQHF. For the CDR3, the DNA is TGTGCCAGCTCCGACAGGGGATTAGGTCAGCCCCAGCATTTT.